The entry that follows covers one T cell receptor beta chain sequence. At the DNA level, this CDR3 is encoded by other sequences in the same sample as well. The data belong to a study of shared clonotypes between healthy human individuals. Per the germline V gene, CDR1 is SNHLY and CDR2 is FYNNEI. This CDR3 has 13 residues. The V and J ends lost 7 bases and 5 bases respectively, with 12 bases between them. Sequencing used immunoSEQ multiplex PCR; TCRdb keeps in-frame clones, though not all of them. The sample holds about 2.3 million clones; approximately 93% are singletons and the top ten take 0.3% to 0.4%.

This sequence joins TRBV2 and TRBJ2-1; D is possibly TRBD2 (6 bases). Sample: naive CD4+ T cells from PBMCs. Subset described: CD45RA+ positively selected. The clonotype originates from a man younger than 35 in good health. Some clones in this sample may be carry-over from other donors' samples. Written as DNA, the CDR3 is TGTGCCAGCAACGGGAGTCCGAACAATGAGCAGTTCTTC. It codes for CASNGSPNNEQFF.